The clone carrying this T cell receptor beta chain was counted a few times. One end of the junction is discordant with germline, which a read error may explain. The CDR3 is made up of 12 amino acids. The V gene's germline CDR1 is SGHDN and CDR2 FVKESK. cDNA carried unique molecular identifiers, and a universal primer site was added by template switching. MiXCR, applied by TCRdb to the 5' RACE reads, yields one record per CDR3 protein. This sample has around 480,000 distinct CDR3 sequences, with about 14% found just once. The data were obtained in a study of identical twins. Healthy Caucasians alone served as donors. These data were also reused for a study on yellow fever vaccine responses in identical twins.

The sequencing input was CD4+ T cells sorted from blood. The V gene is TRBV14, the J gene TRBJ2-7; D possibly corresponds to TRBD1 (6 bases). The TCR was taken from a woman aged 18-35 years in good health. The DNA for the CDR3 is TGTGCCAGCAGCCAAGGTAGAACAGGGTCGAACTTC. Translating it yields CASSQGRTGSNF.